This T cell receptor (beta chain) was obtained from a study of cytomegalovirus exposure and HLA in healthy donors. Whole-study findings and limits: HLA allele associations emerged for roughly 16,000 TCR beta sequences in a later analysis, at 0.05 false discovery rate. Later work showed greater clonal expansion in HLA-associated TCR beta chains than in equally common others.

In germline, CDR1 is SGHKS, CDR2 YYEKEE (reference sequence). The CDR3 loop spans 15 amino acids. Trimming left V 4 bases short and J 1 base short, with 9 bases between. The PCR contained 60 Vbeta and 13 Jbeta primers. Profiling relied on immunoSEQ multiplex PCR, and the TCRdb table lists in-frame clones only, not all of them. The sample includes over 150,000 clones, around 80% of them seen just once. This clone was recorded once. The antigen is undetermined. Source material: PBMCs. This rearrangement joins TRBV5-5 to TRBJ2-6, with a possible D match to TRBD2 (6 bases). The clonotype was recovered from a woman aged 50 to 60 in good health and CMV-seropositive. The CDR3 DNA is TGTGCCAGCAGCGGCGGGACTTCTGGGGCCAACGTCCTGACTTTC. This encodes CASSGGTSGANVLTF. Together with reference TRBV5-5 and TRBJ2-6, the CDR3 gives the full variable domain: DAGVTQSPTHLIKTRGQQVTLRCSPISGHKSVSWYQQVLGQGPQFIFQYYEKEERGRGNFPDRFSARQFPNYSSELNVNALLLGDSALYLCASSGGTSGANVLTFGAGSRLTVL.